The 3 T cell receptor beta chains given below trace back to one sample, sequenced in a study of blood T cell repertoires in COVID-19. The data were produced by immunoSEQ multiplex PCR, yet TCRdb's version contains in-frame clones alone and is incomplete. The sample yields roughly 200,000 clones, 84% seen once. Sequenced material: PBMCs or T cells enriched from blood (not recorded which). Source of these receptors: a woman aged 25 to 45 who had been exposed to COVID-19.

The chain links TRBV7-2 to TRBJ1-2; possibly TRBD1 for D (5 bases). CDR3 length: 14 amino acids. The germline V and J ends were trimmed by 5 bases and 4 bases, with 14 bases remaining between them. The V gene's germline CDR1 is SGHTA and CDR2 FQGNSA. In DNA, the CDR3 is TGTGCCAGCAGCCCCCAAGGCGGGGCCTATGGCTACACCTTC. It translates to CASSPQGGAYGYTF. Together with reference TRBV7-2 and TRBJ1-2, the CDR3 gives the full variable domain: GAGVSQSPSNKVTEKGKDVELRCDPISGHTALYWYRQSLGQGLEFLIYFQGNSAPDKSGLPSDRFSAERTGGSVSTLTIQRTQQEDSAVYLCASSPQGGAYGYTFGSGTRLTVV.

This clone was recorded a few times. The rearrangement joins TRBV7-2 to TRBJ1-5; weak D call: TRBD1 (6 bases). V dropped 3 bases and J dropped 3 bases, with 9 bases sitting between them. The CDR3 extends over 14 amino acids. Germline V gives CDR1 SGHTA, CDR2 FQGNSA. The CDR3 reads CASSFYRDNQPQHF. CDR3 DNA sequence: TGTGCCAGCAGCTTCTACAGGGACAATCAGCCCCAGCATTTT.

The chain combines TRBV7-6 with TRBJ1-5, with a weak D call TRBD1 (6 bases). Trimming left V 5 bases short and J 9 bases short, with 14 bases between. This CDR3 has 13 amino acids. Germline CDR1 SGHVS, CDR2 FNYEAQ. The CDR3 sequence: CASSRQAPGPQHF. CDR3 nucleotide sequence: TGTGCCAGCAGCCGACAGGCTCCGGGGCCCCAGCATTTT. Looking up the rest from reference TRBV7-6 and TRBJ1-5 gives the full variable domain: GAGVSQSPRYKVTKRGQDVALRCDPISGHVSLYWYRQALGQGPEFLTYFNYEAQQDKSGLPNDRFSAERPEGSISTLTIQRTEQRDSAMYRCASSRQAPGPQHFGDGTRLSIL.